Below, 17 T cell receptor beta chains from the same sample are listed, as sequenced in a study of OX40 agonist ivuxolimab in advanced cancers. The protocol was immunoSEQ multiplex PCR, while the TCRdb copy is restricted to in-frame clones and leaves out a portion. Found here are about 44,000 clones, over 70% of them singletons; the top ten hold roughly 10%. This material consisted of CD4+ or CD8+ T cells sorted from blood, taken in a trial of the OX40 agonist ivuxolimab. All receptors come from an adult with an advanced solid tumor such as melanoma, head and neck, liver or kidney cancer.

J is TRBJ1-2 and V is TRBV6-6; no clear D. CDR3 length: 14 residues. From germline, CDR1 is MNHNY and CDR2 SVGAGI (reference sequence). Trimming stripped 2 bases from V and 2 bases from J, with 9 bases between. CDR3 region: CASSYGSRNYGYTF. CDR3 bases: TGTGCCAGCAGTTACGGATCTAGGAACTATGGCTACACCTTC.

The J gene is TRBJ2-3, the V gene TRBV5-1, with 8 bases aligning to TRBD2. CDR3 length equals 18 residues. After removal of 1 base from V and 2 bases from J, the junction contained 12 bases not matched to a gene. Germline assignment: CDR1 SGHRS and CDR2 YFSETQ. In nucleotides, the CDR3 is TGCGCCAGCAGCTTGAGCCTAGCGGGTGGAAGTATCACAGATACGCAGTATTTT. Translation: CASSLSLAGGSITDTQYF.

V and J are TRBV18 and TRBJ2-1, with 7 bases that match TRBD1. V gave up 3 bases and J gave up 9 bases; unmatched junction bases: 2. CDR3 size: 12 residues. Germline V gene sequence: CDR1 KGHSH, CDR2 LQKENI. The CDR3 protein is CASSPGQFEQFF. CDR3 sequence (DNA): TGTGCCAGCTCACCGGGACAGTTTGAGCAGTTCTTC.

The genes are TRBV10-3 and TRBJ1-5, with D possibly TRBD1 on 5 matching bases. The CDR3 has 14 amino acids. Germline V gives CDR1 ENHRY, CDR2 SYGVKD. V was clipped by 8 bases and J by 6 bases, with 17 bases between them. CDR3 nucleotide sequence: TGTGCCATCTCTGACCCAGGGAACGGTCAGCCCCAGCATTTT. It specifies CAISDPGNGQPQHF.

The DNA of the CDR3 is TGCGCCAGCAGTGATGGTCGAGATACGCAGTATTTT. Its translation: CASSDGRDTQYF. J is TRBJ2-3 and V is TRBV10-1; D call uncertain. V dropped 3 bases and J dropped 5 bases, with 6 bases sitting between them. The germline gives CDR1 WNHNN, CDR2 SYGVQD (reference sequence). The CDR3 length is 12 residues.

This chain joins TRBV4-1 and TRBJ2-1; D is unresolved. Trimming removed 0 bases at V and 0 bases at J, with 9 bases between. The CDR3 sequence is 16 residues long. Germline CDR1 and CDR2: MGHRA and YSYEKL. CDR3 residues: CASSQEVYSSYNEQFF. CDR3 sequence (DNA): TGCGCCAGCAGCCAAGAGGTCTATAGCTCCTACAATGAGCAGTTCTTC.

This chain uses TRBV4-2 with TRBJ1-1; no reliable D call. The V gene's germline CDR1 is LGHNA and CDR2 YNFKEQ. V was trimmed by 7 bases and J by 0 bases, leaving 12 bases between them. The CDR3 extends over 14 amino acids. CDR3 nucleotides: TGTGCCAGCACCCAGCATACCCTGAACACTGAAGCTTTCTTT. Translating gives CASTQHTLNTEAFF.

The chain recombines TRBV2 with TRBJ2-3; a possible D gene is TRBD1 (6 bases). Per the germline V gene, CDR1 is SNHLY and CDR2 is FYNNEI. V was pared by 5 bases and J by 3 bases, with 12 bases between. The CDR3 length is 14 residues. CDR3 sequence reads: CASSLQGTTDTQYF. Here the CDR3 DNA reads TGTGCCAGCAGTCTTCAGGGGACAACAGATACGCAGTATTTT.

The chain uses TRBV5-1 and TRBJ2-7, with TRBD1 matching over 7 bases. CDR3 length: 14 residues. The V gene end was trimmed by 0 bases and the J gene end by 3 bases; junction bases not matched to a gene: 3. In germline, CDR1 is SGHRS, CDR2 YFSETQ. The DNA for the CDR3 is TGCGCCAGCAGCTTGGACCAGGGGGTCTACGAGCAGTACTTC. This codes for CASSLDQGVYEQYF.

V is TRBV19 and J is TRBJ2-7; 9 nucleotides agree with TRBD1. Trimming at V came to 5 bases and at J to 3 bases, leaving 5 bases not matched to a gene. The germline gives CDR1 LNHDA, CDR2 SQIVND (reference sequence). The CDR3 totals 14 residues. The CDR3 spells CASSRRDRDYEQYF. The CDR3, as DNA: TGTGCCAGTAGTCGCCGGGACAGGGACTACGAGCAGTACTTC.

The chain combines TRBV2 with TRBJ1-4; D not resolved. Trimming stripped 4 bases from V and 0 bases from J, with 12 bases between. CDR3 size: 16 residues. Germline lookup yields CDR1 SNHLY and CDR2 FYNNEI. Written as DNA, the CDR3 is TGTGCCAGCAGTGCTAGCAGAGTTGCAACTAATGAAAAACTGTTTTTT. Its protein is CASSASRVATNEKLFF.

With regard to this clone: The sample holds other DNA sequences that translate to the same CDR3. This chain joins TRBV6-5 and TRBJ2-7, with TRBD1 matching over 7 bases. In germline, CDR1 is MNHEY, CDR2 SVGAGI. With 0 bases clipped from V and 2 bases from J, the junction kept 4 bases outside the gene matches. The CDR3 is made up of 15 amino acids. CDR3 sequence reads: CASSYSRGQTYEQYF. The CDR3 bases are TGTGCCAGCAGTTACTCAAGGGGGCAGACCTACGAGCAGTACTTC.

The V and J genes are TRBV25-1 and TRBJ2-5; D possibly uses TRBD1 or TRBD2 (7 bases each). This CDR3 comprises 15 residues. Trimming removed 4 bases from V and 1 base from J, with 13 bases in between. From germline, CDR1 is MGHDK and CDR2 SYGVNS. The CDR3 protein is CASSVGGTVQETQYF. In DNA form, the CDR3 reads TGTGCCAGCAGTGTGGGGGGGACAGTCCAAGAGACCCAGTACTTC. The whole variable domain, filled in from reference TRBV25-1 and TRBJ2-5, reads EADIYQTPRYLVIGTGKKITLECSQTMGHDKMYWYQQDPGMELHLIHYSYGVNSTEKGDLSSESTVSRIRTEHFPLTLESARPSHTSQYLCASSVGGTVQETQYFGPGTRLLVL.

The chain is built from TRBV5-1 and TRBJ1-2, with 8 bases aligning to TRBD1. Germline-derived CDR1 and CDR2 are SGHRS and YFSETQ. Germline trimming cut 3 bases from V and 7 bases from J; bases unmatched to any gene: 8. The CDR3 spans 14 residues. CDR3 amino acids: CASSSLQGAGGYTF. In DNA form, the CDR3 reads TGCGCCAGCAGCTCCCTGCAGGGGGCAGGTGGCTACACCTTC.

This chain uses TRBV7-2 with TRBJ2-7, with D unresolved. V was trimmed by 5 bases and J by 0 bases, leaving 5 bases between them. The CDR3 is 12 residues long. From germline, CDR1 is SGHTA and CDR2 FQGNSA. The CDR3 loop reads CASSALSYEQYF. Written as DNA, the CDR3 is TGTGCCAGCAGCGCCCTCTCCTACGAGCAGTACTTC.

V and J are TRBV6-5 and TRBJ1-6, with D perhaps matching TRBD1 (6 bases). The CDR3 length is 15 residues. The V end was cut by 5 bases, the J end by 9 bases, with 17 bases between. Per the germline V gene, CDR1 is MNHEY and CDR2 is SVGAGI. For the CDR3, the DNA is TGTGCCAGCAGTGCCCGAGGGGGAGGGATTTCACCCCTCCACTTT. Translated, it gives CASSARGGGISPLHF.

The rearrangement links TRBV4-1 to TRBJ2-1, with 7 bases fitting TRBD1. This CDR3 is 15 amino acids long. V lost 5 bases and J lost 10; bases outside the gene matches: 14. Germline CDR1 and CDR2: MGHRA and YSYEKL. The DNA for the CDR3 is TGCGCCAGCAGCGCACAGGGGAGCCCGAGTGGCGAGCAGTTCTTC. Protein sequence: CASSAQGSPSGEQFF.